A selection of T cell receptor beta chains follows, all from one sample in a study of human T cells and chemical hapten exposure. MiXCR was run by TCRdb on the RACE reads, yielding one entry per CDR3 protein. The sample records approximately 96,000 distinct CDR3 sequences, 9.3% being singletons. The input for sequencing was whole blood, taken in connection with sensitization to the hapten diphenylcyclopropenone (DPC). The receptors were gathered from a woman between 40 and 50 years old with alopecia areata. Some clones in this sample may be carry-over from other donors' samples. Each CDR3 is given with its conserved first and last residue. A D gene is named only where the DNA matches it firmly. The listing skips clone size in some rows; elsewhere it reads once, few, many or a size class.

v_call	d_call	j_call	clone_size	cdr3_aa	cdr3_nt
TRBV6-9	TRBD2	TRBJ2-7	.	CASSYKRARLAGGDEQYF	TGTGCCAGCAGTTATAAAAGGGCCCGACTAGCGGGAGGCGACGAGCAGTACTTC
TRBV24-1	.	TRBJ2-6	few	CATSDVTSSGANVLTF	TGTGCCACCAGTGATGTAACAAGCTCTGGGGCCAACGTCCTGACTTTC
TRBV7-9	.	TRBJ2-4	many	CASSNAGVAKNIQYF	TGTGCCAGCAGCAACGCAGGGGTAGCCAAAAACATTCAGTACTTC
TRBV29-1	.	TRBJ1-2	few	CSASFSYGYTF	TGCAGCGCCTCATTCAGCTATGGCTACACCTTC
TRBV29-1	TRBD1	TRBJ2-7	many	CSVEDRGSSYEQYF	TGCAGCGTTGAGGACAGGGGGAGCTCCTACGAGCAGTACTTC
TRBV6-2/TRBV6-3	.	TRBJ2-6	few	CASIYSGANVLTF	TGTGCCAGCATCTACTCTGGGGCCAACGTCCTGACTTTC
TRBV12-3/TRBV12-4	.	TRBJ1-1	many	CASSLVGGVGAFF	TGTGCCAGCAGTTTAGTGGGGGGCGTAGGAGCTTTCTTT
TRBV28	.	TRBJ1-2	few	CASSPRTRHYTF	TGTGCCAGCAGTCCCCGGACCCGGCACTACACCTTC
TRBV29-1	TRBD1	TRBJ1-5	.	CSVAGQGEQPQHF	TGCAGCGTTGCGGGACAGGGGGAGCAGCCCCAGCATTTT
TRBV11-2	.	TRBJ2-3	.	CASSLGNRTRTDTQYF	TGTGCCAGCAGCTTGGGAAACCGCACCCGCACAGATACGCAGTATTTT
TRBV12-3/TRBV12-4	.	TRBJ2-6	.	CASSLSPSGANVLTF	TGTGCCAGCAGTTTAAGCCCCTCTGGGGCCAACGTCCTGACTTTC
TRBV7-8	.	TRBJ1-1	.	CASRPDRVMNTEAFF	TGTGCCAGCAGACCGGACAGAGTAATGAACACTGAAGCTTTCTTT
TRBV7-2	.	TRBJ2-5	few	CASSRGARETQYF	TGTGCCAGCAGCCGGGGGGCTAGAGAGACCCAGTACTTC
TRBV28	.	TRBJ2-1	.	CASSPSEQFF	TGTGCCAGCAGCCCTAGTGAGCAGTTCTTC
TRBV2	TRBD2	TRBJ2-7	many	CASSEAPGLATYYEQYF	TGTGCCAGCAGTGAAGCCCCGGGACTAGCGACGTACTACGAGCAGTACTTC
TRBV2	TRBD2	TRBJ2-2	many	CASSGLAVNTGELFF	TGTGCCAGCAGTGGACTAGCGGTTAACACCGGGGAGCTGTTTTTT
TRBV28	.	TRBJ2-1	many	CASRLPGLDEQFF	TGTGCCAGCAGGCTCCCGGGGCTGGATGAGCAGTTCTTC
TRBV6-2/TRBV6-3	.	TRBJ2-3	.	CASGQQGTDTQYF	TGTGCCAGCGGACAACAGGGTACAGATACGCAGTATTTT
TRBV9	.	TRBJ2-6	.	CASSVKAGANVLTF	TGTGCCAGCAGCGTAAAGGCTGGGGCCAACGTCCTGACTTTC
TRBV7-2	.	TRBJ2-7	many	CASSSTLREQYF	TGTGCCAGCAGCTCCACCCTACGAGAACAGTACTTC
TRBV6-6	.	TRBJ2-1	.	CASSYGFTAANNEQFF	TGTGCCAGCAGTTACGGGTTTACGGCGGCTAACAATGAGCAGTTCTTC
TRBV6-6	TRBD1	TRBJ1-2	few	CASSPRQGSRGYTF	TGTGCCAGCAGTCCCCGACAGGGGTCGCGTGGCTACACCTTC
TRBV6-1	.	TRBJ2-1	many	CASRAGFRSYNEQFF	TGTGCCAGCAGGGCGGGGTTTAGGTCCTACAATGAGCAGTTCTTC
TRBV18	.	TRBJ1-2	many	CASSPQGRAENYGYTF	TGTGCCAGCTCACCACAGGGGCGCGCAGAAAACTATGGCTACACCTTC
TRBV6-2/TRBV6-3	TRBD2	TRBJ2-1	few	CASSYFLTSAGGHEQFF	TGTGCCAGCAGTTACTTCCTGACTAGCGCGGGGGGCCATGAGCAGTTCTTC
TRBV5-1	TRBD1	TRBJ1-6	few	CASSSGQPGAPLHF	TGCGCCAGCAGCTCGGGACAGCCAGGGGCACCCCTCCACTTT
TRBV7-9	.	TRBJ2-3	.	CASSPTTRDTQYF	TGTGCCAGCAGCCCTACGACTAGAGATACGCAGTATTTT
TRBV9	.	TRBJ1-2	many	CASSVTTAANYGYTF	TGTGCCAGCAGCGTGACGACAGCCGCTAACTATGGCTACACCTTC
TRBV27	.	TRBJ2-1	.	CASSRQEDDEQFF	TGTGCCAGCAGCCGACAAGAGGACGATGAGCAGTTCTTC
TRBV20-1	.	TRBJ2-1	many	CSARGGAHLNEQFF	TGCAGTGCTAGAGGAGGGGCCCACCTCAATGAGCAGTTCTTC
TRBV4-1	.	TRBJ2-3	few	CASSHQGTDTQYF	TGCGCCAGCAGCCATCAAGGGACAGATACGCAGTATTTT
TRBV29-1	TRBD1	TRBJ2-2	.	CSAMGQGAFGELFF	TGCAGCGCCATGGGACAGGGGGCGTTCGGGGAGCTGTTTTTT
TRBV12-3/TRBV12-4	TRBD2	TRBJ2-1	few	CASSSNSGSYNEQFF	TGTGCCAGCAGTTCCAATAGCGGGTCTTACAATGAGCAGTTCTTC
TRBV28	TRBD2	TRBJ2-1	.	CASRISSGYNNEQFF	TGTGCCAGCCGTATTTCTAGCGGGTATAACAATGAGCAGTTCTTC
TRBV28	.	TRBJ1-5	many	CASSVGSQPQHF	TGTGCCAGCAGTGTAGGGTCGCAGCCCCAGCATTTT
TRBV7-3	TRBD2	TRBJ2-2	.	CASSSWGGTNTGELFF	TGTGCCAGCAGCTCCTGGGGGGGAACCAACACCGGGGAGCTGTTTTTT
TRBV29-1	.	TRBJ1-1	many	CSVVSNTEAFF	TGCAGCGTTGTGTCGAACACTGAAGCTTTCTTT
TRBV29-1	.	TRBJ2-3	many	CSVLGDSFTDTQYF	TGCAGCGTTCTTGGCGATAGCTTCACAGATACGCAGTATTTT
TRBV27	TRBD2	TRBJ2-7	many	CASSPSLAGDYEQYF	TGTGCCAGCAGTCCATCGCTAGCGGGGGACTACGAGCAGTACTTC
TRBV12-3/TRBV12-4	.	TRBJ2-3	many	CASSLEASLDTQYF	TGTGCCAGCAGTTTAGAGGCTAGTCTCGATACGCAGTATTTT
TRBV2	.	TRBJ2-3	.	CASSSGRAVDSTDTQYF	.
TRBV6-1	TRBD1	TRBJ2-5	many	CASSESAGTGETQYF	TGTGCCAGCAGTGAATCGGCGGGGACAGGAGAGACCCAGTACTTC
TRBV28	.	TRBJ1-1	.	CASKFPWNTEAFF	TGTGCCAGCAAGTTTCCCTGGAACACTGAAGCTTTCTTT